This T cell receptor (beta chain) appears in the sequencing data of a study of T cells in Graves' hyperthyroidism and ophthalmopathy. Study in general: Initial diagnosis, before any treatment, was when peripheral blood was collected.

RNA transcripts provided the source from which TCR beta CDR3 regions were amplified. A set of HTBI primers served as the primers for a first-round RT-PCR of the TCR CDR3. MiXCR, run by TCRdb on the multiplex PCR reads, gives a single entry per CDR3 protein. The sample carries about 350,000 distinct CDR3 sequences, about 15% recorded once. The CDR3 covers 16 residues. Looked up from germline, CDR1 is SGHTA and CDR2 is FQGNSA. Trimming cost V 5 bases and J 3 bases; bases outside gene matches: 7. The sequenced material came from blood. This clonotype was obtained from a woman between 25 and 40 years old with Graves' hyperthyroidism. The gene calls are TRBV7-2 and TRBJ2-7, with 13 bases aligning to TRBD2. The CDR3 bases are TGTGCCAGCAGCCAAGCAGGGACTAGCGGGAACTACGAGCAGTACTTC. Protein sequence: CASSQAGTSGNYEQYF.